These 9 T cell receptor beta chains share one sample of origin, sequenced in a study of T cell responses to AZD1222 COVID-19 vaccine. Profiling relied on immunoSEQ multiplex PCR, and the TCRdb table lists in-frame clones only, not all of them. Here the sample spans 150,000 to 180,000 clones, about nine tenths being singletons. The sample was peripheral blood, taken 28 days after the second AZD1222 dose. These receptors all come from an adult who received the AZD1222 COVID-19 vaccine.

The J gene is TRBJ2-7, the V gene TRBV30; D gene unclear. Per the germline V gene, CDR1 is GTSNPN and CDR2 is SVGIG (reference sequence). The CDR3 has 12 residues. V lost 3 bases and J lost 4, with 10 bases in between. CDR3 sequence: CAWSVTQYEQYF. The DNA of the CDR3 is TGTGCCTGGAGCGTGACCCAGTACGAGCAGTACTTC.

This clone was counted between two and nine times. This sequence joins TRBV28 and TRBJ2-1; 13 bases are a match to TRBD2. J gave up 7 bases and V 6 bases, and 6 bases lay outside the gene matches. Germline V CDR1 and CDR2: MDHEN, SYDVKM. The CDR3 spans 15 residues. In nucleotides, the CDR3 is TGTGCCAGCAGCCAACTAGCGGGAGGGCGTAATGAGCAGTTCTTC. This gives the protein CASSQLAGGRNEQFF. The full variable domain, in which reference TRBV28 and TRBJ2-1 provide the parts outside the CDR3, is DVKVTQSSRYLVKRTGEKVFLECVQDMDHENMFWYRQDPGLGLRLIYFSYDVKMKEKGDIPEGYSVSREKKERFSLILESASTNQTSMYLCASSQLAGGRNEQFFGPGTRLTVL.

The V gene is TRBV6-4, the J gene TRBJ1-1; D remains ambiguous. Per the germline V gene, CDR1 is MRHNA and CDR2 is SNTAGT. Trimming cost V 4 bases and J 0 bases, with 6 bases left between them. The CDR3 consists of 13 residues. Written as DNA, the CDR3 is TGTGCCAGCAGTGCCCAAGTGAACACTGAAGCTTTCTTT. Protein sequence: CASSAQVNTEAFF.

This chain links TRBV4-1 with TRBJ1-4; tentative D call: TRBD1 (5 bases). This CDR3 is 16 amino acids long. Germline V gene data show CDR1 as MGHRA and CDR2 as YSYEKL. V dropped 5 bases and J dropped 1 base, with 14 bases sitting between them. In DNA, the CDR3 is TGCGCCAGCAGCAGAGTCGTTGGGGGAACTAATGAAAAACTGTTTTTT. Translating gives CASSRVVGGTNEKLFF.

The chain recombines TRBV5-1 with TRBJ2-7; TRBD1 agrees at 10 bases. CDR1 is SGHRS and CDR2 is YFSETQ in the germline V gene. There are 14 residues in the CDR3. Unmatched junction bases numbered 4, after V lost 0 bases and J lost 7 bases. CDR3 DNA sequence: TGCGCCAGCAGCTTGGGACAGGGGGCTCGGGAGCAGTACTTC. Translating gives CASSLGQGAREQYF.

The chain is built from TRBV5-1 and TRBJ2-1, with D possibly TRBD2 on 7 matching bases. Trimming took 3 bases from V and 7 from J, leaving 17 bases between them. Germline V gene lookup returns CDR1 SGHRS and CDR2 YFSETQ. CDR3 length equals 15 residues. This CDR3 is CASSSRGREKNEQFF. The CDR3 DNA reads TGCGCCAGCAGCTCCCGGGGGCGGGAGAAGAATGAGCAGTTCTTC.

The chain is built from TRBV18 and TRBJ1-4, with D hard to call. Germline CDR1 reads KGHSH; CDR2 reads LQKENI. V was trimmed by 2 bases and J by 0 bases, leaving 16 bases between them. The CDR3 consists of 18 residues. CDR3 loop: CASSPNALGASTNEKLFF. In DNA form, the CDR3 reads TGTGCCAGCTCACCAAACGCCTTGGGTGCATCAACTAATGAAAAACTGTTTTTT.

This clone appeared many times. CDR3: CASSPKLEQYF. DNA of the CDR3: TGTGCCAGCAGCCCAAAACTCGAGCAGTACTTC. The chain combines TRBV7-9 with TRBJ2-7, with no clear D. This CDR3 is built from 11 residues. V dropped 5 bases and J dropped 6 bases, with 8 bases sitting between them. Germline V gene sequence: CDR1 SEHNR, CDR2 FQNEAQ (reference sequence).

The chain links TRBV19 to TRBJ2-1; 14 bases align to TRBD2. V was clipped by 10 bases and J by 4 bases; unmatched bases: 9. Germline V lookup: CDR1 LNHDA, CDR2 SQIVND (reference sequence). The CDR3 extends over 16 amino acids. In DNA, the CDR3 is TGTGCCACCACTAGACTAGCGGGAGGGCCATACAATGAGCAGTTCTTC. Protein product: CATTRLAGGPYNEQFF.